A selection of T cell receptor beta chains follows, all from one sample in a study of T-cell memory formation after mild COVID-19. TCRdb re-called the 5' RACE reads with MiXCR, one entry per CDR3 protein. The data show fewer than 95,000 distinct CDR3 sequences, about 12% seen once. The specimen was PBMCs or a T cell subset sorted from them (not recorded which). These receptors originate from an adult woman who had mild COVID-19 (a few samples of this study predate the infection). Cell type and time point are not known. CDR3s include the opening cysteine and the closing phenylalanine or tryptophan. Each record gives: D gene, V gene, J gene, clone size, CDR3 protein, CDR3 DNA. The D gene is left open where the match is weak. Size is omitted from some rows. Given values are once, few, many or a class for expanded clones.

>-|TRBV15|TRBJ1-6|-
CATSRTDMAGSSPLHF
TGTGCCACCAGCAGGACCGATATGGCGGGGAGTTCACCCCTCCACTTT
>TRBD1|TRBV11-2|TRBJ1-2|-
CASSVAGGAGYGYTF
TGTGCCAGCAGCGTAGCAGGGGGCGCCGGCTATGGCTACACCTTC
>-|TRBV27|TRBJ2-1|few
CASSPAGSYNEQFF
TGTGCCAGCAGTCCCGCAGGGTCCTACAATGAGCAGTTCTTC
>-|TRBV7-9|TRBJ2-7|few
CASSPGGYYEQYF
TGTGCCAGCAGCCCCGGAGGTTACTACGAGCAGTACTTC
>TRBD1|TRBV6-1|TRBJ2-2|few
CASSGSGTENTGELFF
TGTGCCAGCAGTGGTTCCGGGACAGAGAACACCGGGGAGCTGTTTTTT
>-|TRBV20-1|TRBJ2-3|few
CSARGAGVQWADTQYF
TGCAGTGCGAGAGGCGCAGGGGTCCAGTGGGCAGATACGCAGTATTTT
>-|TRBV7-9|TRBJ2-7|few
CASSRGSYEQYF
TGTGCCAGCAGCCGGGGCTCCTACGAGCAGTACTTC
>TRBD1|TRBV7-6|TRBJ2-1|few
CASSLPSTGLGDEQFF
TGTGCCAGCAGCTTACCTTCGACAGGGTTGGGCGATGAGCAGTTCTTC
>-|TRBV9|TRBJ1-1|few
CASSVGANTEAFF
TGTGCCAGCAGCGTAGGGGCGAACACTGAAGCTTTCTTT
>TRBD1|TRBV20-1|TRBJ2-2|many
CSARDQAGGDIGELFF
TGCAGTGCTAGAGATCAAGCAGGGGGCGACATCGGGGAGCTGTTTTTT
>-|TRBV12-3/TRBV12-4|TRBJ1-1|-
CASPGDDSGDFF
TGTGCCAGCCCGGGCGACGACAGTGGTGATTTCTTT
>-|TRBV7-9|TRBJ2-2|few
CASSPPGADTGELFF
TGTGCCAGCAGCCCCCCGGGGGCCGACACCGGGGAGCTGTTTTTT
>-|TRBV3-1|TRBJ2-7|few
CASSHPVLGGTHEQYF
TGTGCCAGCAGCCACCCTGTGCTTGGGGGGACCCACGAGCAGTACTTC
>-|TRBV29-1|TRBJ1-2|-
CSVLTEPNYGYTF
TGCAGCGTCCTGACAGAACCGAACTATGGCTACACCTTC
>-|TRBV30|TRBJ2-3|few
CAWSVGGYTDTQYF
TGTGCCTGGAGTGTAGGTGGCTACACAGATACGCAGTATTTT
>TRBD2|TRBV7-9|TRBJ2-3|few
CASSLLAGATDTQYF
TGTGCCAGCAGCTTACTGGCGGGAGCCACAGATACGCAGTATTTT
>-|TRBV7-8|TRBJ2-7|few
CASSSPKGDTTLYEQYF
TGTGCCAGCAGCTCGCCCAAGGGTGACACCACCCTGTACGAGCAGTACTTC
>TRBD2|TRBV12-3/TRBV12-4|TRBJ2-5|few
CASSKVPAGAETQYF
TGTGCCAGCAGTAAGGTTCCAGCGGGAGCGGAGACCCAGTACTTC
>TRBD1|TRBV9|TRBJ1-1|-
CASSEYRGIPGNTEAFF
TGTGCCAGCAGCGAATACAGGGGGATACCCGGGAACACTGAAGCTTTCTTT
>-|TRBV7-2|TRBJ1-2|few
CASSSLLDLYGYTF
TGTGCCAGCAGCTCTCTGCTGGACCTCTATGGCTACACCTTC
>-|TRBV12-3/TRBV12-4|TRBJ1-2|few
CASSGFTGALLHGYTF
TGTGCCAGCAGTGGATTCACGGGTGCATTGCTCCATGGCTACACCTTC
>TRBD1|TRBV5-6|TRBJ1-1|-
CASSLTQGSRTEAFF
TGTGCCAGCAGCTTGACACAGGGGAGTAGGACTGAAGCTTTCTTT
>-|TRBV9|TRBJ2-1|many
CASSVGHYNEQFF
TGTGCCAGCAGCGTGGGTCACTACAATGAGCAGTTCTTC
>-|TRBV21-1|TRBJ1-2|-
CASSKLPFFTNYGYTF
TGTGCCAGCAGCAAATTGCCATTCTTCACTAACTATGGCTACACCTTC
>TRBD1|TRBV6-5|TRBJ2-2|few
CASSYSGQGTGELFF
TGTGCCAGCAGTTACTCGGGACAGGGCACCGGGGAGCTGTTTTTT
>TRBD2|TRBV12-3/TRBV12-4|TRBJ2-1|few
CAIILAGGYNEQFF
TGTGCCATAATCCTAGCGGGAGGGTACAATGAGCAGTTCTTC
>TRBD2|TRBV7-6|TRBJ2-2|-
CASSLEGLYTPVGELFF
TGTGCCAGCAGCTTAGAGGGACTATATACCCCGGTAGGGGAGCTGTTTTTT
>-|TRBV6-4|TRBJ2-2|-
CASSPQGANTGELFF
TGTGCCAGCAGCCCCCAAGGGGCGAACACCGGGGAGCTGTTTTTT
>-|TRBV3-1|TRBJ2-1|-
CASSPVWNSYNEQFF
TGTGCCAGCAGCCCGGTCTGGAACTCCTACAATGAGCAGTTCTTC
>-|TRBV3-1|TRBJ2-5|few
CASSGEETQYF
TGTGCCAGCAGCGGAGAAGAGACCCAGTACTTC
>TRBD1|TRBV29-1|TRBJ2-3|-
CSVEGDPGQGQWDTQYF
TGCAGCGTTGAAGGGGACCCTGGACAGGGTCAGTGGGATACGCAGTATTTT
>-|TRBV12-3/TRBV12-4|TRBJ2-1|many
CASTPVISSYNEQFF
TGTGCCAGCACCCCTGTAATCAGCTCCTACAATGAGCAGTTCTTC
>-|TRBV24-1|TRBJ2-1|few
CATSDSGRGVSYNEQFF
TGTGCCACCAGTGATTCCGGCAGGGGGGTCTCCTACAATGAGCAGTTCTTC
>-|TRBV19|TRBJ2-7|few
CASSLGFTYEQYF
TGTGCCAGTAGTCTAGGGTTCACCTACGAGCAGTACTTC
>-|TRBV7-9|TRBJ2-1|few
CASSQGGLEQFF
TGTGCCAGCAGTCAAGGAGGACTTGAGCAGTTCTTC
>-|TRBV7-8|TRBJ1-4|-
CASSPRTAGREKLFF
TGTGCCAGCAGCCCCCGGACCGCGGGGCGGGAAAAACTGTTTTTT
>TRBD2|TRBV20-1|TRBJ2-2|few
CSARDPVTSGGHTGELFF
TGCAGTGCTAGAGATCCCGTGACTAGCGGGGGCCACACCGGGGAGCTGTTTTTT
>-|TRBV2|TRBJ2-7|few
CASSEVELYEQYF
TGTGCCAGCAGTGAAGTAGAGCTTTACGAGCAGTACTTC
>TRBD2|TRBV27|TRBJ2-1|few
CASSLYGGYNEQFF
TGTGCCAGCAGTTTATACGGGGGGTACAATGAGCAGTTCTTC
>-|TRBV13|TRBJ2-7|-
CASSLSHHNDEQYF
TGTGCCAGCAGCTTGTCCCACCATAACGACGAGCAGTACTTC
>-|TRBV12-3/TRBV12-4|TRBJ2-7|-
CASSPPGQLYEQYF
TGTGCCAGCAGTCCCCCAGGACAGTTATACGAGCAGTACTTC
>TRBD1|TRBV12-3/TRBV12-4|TRBJ2-2|-
CASSPMDRGLTGELFF
TGTGCCAGCAGTCCTATGGACAGGGGGCTGACCGGGGAGCTGTTTTTT
>TRBD2|TRBV10-3|TRBJ2-5|-
CAISESASGSLQTQYF
TGTGCCATCAGTGAGTCAGCTAGCGGGAGTCTTCAGACCCAGTACTTC
>TRBD2|TRBV7-9|TRBJ2-7|few
CAIAPLAGAGEQYF
TGTGCCATCGCACCCCTAGCGGGAGCGGGCGAGCAGTACTTC
>TRBD1|TRBV6-5|TRBJ1-1|few
CASSLTGAARYTEAFF
TGTGCCAGCAGTTTAACAGGGGCCGCCAGGTACACTGAAGCTTTCTTT
>-|TRBV7-9|TRBJ2-5|many
CASSLGGDKETQYF
TGTGCCAGCAGCTTAGGAGGGGATAAAGAGACCCAGTACTTC
>-|TRBV11-2|TRBJ1-4|-
CASSLFVSSGEKLFF
TGTGCCAGCAGCTTATTTGTGTCGTCGGGTGAAAAACTGTTTTTT
>-|TRBV29-1|TRBJ2-5|many
CSVEGGISLRETQYF
TGCAGCGTTGAAGGCGGGATTAGCCTTCGAGAGACCCAGTACTTC
>-|TRBV7-9|TRBJ2-3|-
CASSLSGEADTQYF
TGTGCCAGCAGCTTATCGGGGGAGGCAGATACGCAGTATTTT
>-|TRBV27|TRBJ2-5|few
CASRSGTNFMNF
TGTGCCAGCAGATCCGGGACAAACTTTATGAACTTC
>-|TRBV27|TRBJ2-7|-
CASRPPGSEQYF
TGTGCCAGCAGGCCACCCGGGAGCGAGCAGTACTTC
>-|TRBV7-6|TRBJ1-1|few
CASSLRPSSMNTEAFF
TGTGCCAGCAGCCTAAGACCGAGTTCCATGAACACTGAAGCTTTCTTT
>TRBD2|TRBV4-1|TRBJ2-1|-
CASSPPAGGLGEQFF
TGCGCCAGCAGCCCGCCTGCGGGAGGGCTGGGTGAGCAGTTCTTC
>-|TRBV27|TRBJ2-7|-
CASSFGGHEQYF
TGTGCCAGCAGTTTCGGGGGCCACGAGCAGTACTTC
>TRBD2|TRBV6-2/TRBV6-3|TRBJ2-5|-
CASEGLAGSLQETQYF
TGTGCCAGCGAGGGACTAGCGGGATCCCTACAAGAGACCCAGTACTTC
>-|TRBV5-1|TRBJ2-1|-
CASSLSRQAGWNEQFF
TGCGCCAGCAGCTTGTCCAGGCAGGCAGGGTGGAATGAGCAGTTCTTC
>-|TRBV21-1|TRBJ2-7|-
CASSKWCGPRSEQYF
TGTGCCAGCAGCAAATGGTGCGGGCCGAGGAGCGAGCAGTACTTC